This T cell receptor (beta chain) was identified in a study of spatial heterogeneity in lung cancer. The overall study: A consistent excess of beta-chain over alpha-chain sequences was detected.

Germline lookup yields CDR1 LNHDA and CDR2 SQIVND (reference sequence). CDR3 length: 13 amino acids. V lost 7 bases, J lost 7 bases, and 14 bases lay in between. Study conclusions and caveats: The appearance of ubiquitous expanded tumor TCRs in blood was greater at resection than follow-up.

TCRdb re-analysed the 5' RACE reads in MiXCR, keeping a single row per CDR3 protein. The data show 10,000 to 15,000 distinct CDR3 sequences, 3.9% seen once. The table lists this clonotype with many counts. Antigen specificity is unknown. The library was designed around alpha chains, so this beta chain is a stray read whose abundance carries little weight. The time point: sample taken at primary tumor resection. Whole RNA was taken from tumor, nontumor lung or frozen PBMC; it was then sequenced unsorted. Donors were about 70 untreated early-stage non-small cell lung cancer patients. The rearrangement joins TRBV19 to TRBJ1-5; D unresolved. This clonotype was sampled from a male donor with early-stage non-small cell lung cancer. The sequencing here drew on PBMCs, taken at surgery. The CDR3 here is CASTHPSGQPQHF. DNA for the CDR3: TGTGCCAGTACCCACCCCTCGGGGCAGCCCCAGCATTTT.